This T cell receptor (beta chain) was found in a study of long-term antiretroviral therapy in people with HIV. This CDR3 has 12 residues. Trimming took off 0 bases at V and 2 bases at J, with 1 base between the two ends. Germline loops: CDR1 SGHDT, CDR2 YYEEEE. They ran version v3.0 of the immunoSEQ assay at survey level. Measured with immunoSEQ multiplex PCR; TCRdb has only the in-frame clones, and not every one. The sample records 25,000 to 30,000 clones, 75% to 90% being singletons. The sample consisted of unsorted PBMCs, taken 2.9 years after starting antiretroviral therapy. V is TRBV5-6 and J is TRBJ2-3; D gene unclear. The clonotype was recovered from a man aged 50 or older with HIV. The CDR3 reads CASSLATDTQYF. CDR3 bases: TGTGCCAGCAGCTTGGCCACAGATACGCAGTATTTT.